The present T cell receptor (beta chain) was sequenced within a study of identical twins. TCRdb reprocessed the 5' RACE reads with MiXCR, giving one entry per CDR3 protein. Found here are around 470,000 distinct CDR3 sequences, 11% to 15% of them singletons; the top ten hold about 0.52%. Findings and caveats of the study: Researchers reported excess low generation probability among twin-shared out-of-frame alpha sequences. Invariant MAIT and iNKT cells may have partly biased zero-insertion analyses. Twins' surplus sharing was weaker for beta out-of-frame sequences.

This clonotype was counted only a few times. Its matching antigen is unknown. Germline CDR1 and CDR2: SGHTS and YDEGEE. This CDR3 comprises 15 residues. The V end was cut by 4 bases, the J end by 5 bases, with 15 bases between. In addition, the sample was reused for a study of yellow fever vaccine responses in identical twins.

The sample comprised CD4+ T cells sorted from blood. The clonotype was recovered from a woman aged 18-30 years in good health. This chain joins TRBV5-8 and TRBJ1-4; possible D gene TRBD1, 5 bases. CDR3 residues: CASSLREGRNEKLFF. CDR3 nucleotides: TGTGCCAGCAGCCTCCGGGAGGGGAGGAATGAAAAACTGTTTTTT. Supplemented by reference TRBV5-8 and TRBJ1-4, the full variable domain reads EAGVTQSPTHLIKTRGQQATLRCSPISGHTSVYWYQQALGLGLQFLLWYDEGEERNRGNFPPRFSGRQFPNYSSELNVNALELEDSALYLCASSLREGRNEKLFFGSGTQLSVL.